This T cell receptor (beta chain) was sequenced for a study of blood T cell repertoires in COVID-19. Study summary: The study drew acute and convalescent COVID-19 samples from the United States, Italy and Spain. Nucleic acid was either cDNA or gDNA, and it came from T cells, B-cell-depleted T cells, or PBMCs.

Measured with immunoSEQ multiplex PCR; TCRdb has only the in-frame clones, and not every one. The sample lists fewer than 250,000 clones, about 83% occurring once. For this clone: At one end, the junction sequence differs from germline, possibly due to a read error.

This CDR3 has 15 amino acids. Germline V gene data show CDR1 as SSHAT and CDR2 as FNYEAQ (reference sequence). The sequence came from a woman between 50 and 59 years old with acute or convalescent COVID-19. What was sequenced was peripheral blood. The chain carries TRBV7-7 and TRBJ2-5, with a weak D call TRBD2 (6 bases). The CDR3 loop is CASSLARGVGETQYF. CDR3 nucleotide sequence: TGTGCTAGCAGCTTAGCGCGCGGGGTAGGGGAGACCCAGTACTTC.